These 24 T cell receptor beta chains share one sample of origin, sequenced in a study of blood T cells in healthy people across ages. Through a sample-barcoded 5' primer and a J-beta primer mix, a second PCR was run for 7 to 11 cycles. Each CDR3 protein gets one entry after TCRdb re-called the 5' RACE reads with MiXCR. Of about 1.8 million distinct CDR3 sequences listed, 40% to 55% are singletons. Sequencing was done on a sample of blood. The receptors stem from a woman aged 40 to 50 in good health.

This clonotype was seen only a few times. This chain uses TRBV15 with TRBJ2-1, with D possibly being TRBD1 (5 bases). Germline assignment: CDR1 LNHNV and CDR2 YYDKDF (reference sequence). The CDR3 has 14 amino acids. Trimming pared 5 bases from V and 6 bases from J, leaving 14 bases between. The CDR3 loop is CATSWQGAGNEQFF. CDR3 DNA: TGTGCCACCAGCTGGCAGGGTGCCGGCAATGAGCAGTTCTTC.

This rearrangement joins TRBV11-2 to TRBJ2-6, with D maybe TRBD1 (6 bases). The V gene lost 6 bases and the J gene lost 0 bases, with 12 bases spanning the gap. Per the germline V gene, CDR1 is SGHAT and CDR2 is FQNNGV. The CDR3 contains 16 residues. The DNA of the CDR3 is TGTGCCAGCAGTTACAGGGAACACTCTGGGGCCAACGTCCTGACTTTC. Translation gives CASSYREHSGANVLTF.

The V gene is TRBV20-1, the J gene TRBJ1-4, with TRBD1 matching over 7 bases. There are 18 residues in the CDR3. V gave up 6 bases and J gave up 4 bases; unmatched junction bases: 20. Germline-derived CDR1 and CDR2 are DFQATT and SNEGSKA (reference sequence). DNA for the CDR3: TGCAGTGCCCTACACCTCGACAGGGTTGAAGGGCTTAATGAAAAACTGTTTTTT. It codes for CSALHLDRVEGLNEKLFF.

V gene TRBV20-1 combines with J gene TRBJ1-5; no clear D gene. V was shortened by 3 bases and J by 5 bases, with 14 bases between the two germline ends. Germline loops: CDR1 DFQATT, CDR2 SNEGSKA (reference sequence). The CDR3 has 14 residues. CDR3 in amino acids: CSARGGNGHQPQHF. The CDR3 bases are TGCAGTGCTAGGGGCGGGAACGGACATCAGCCCCAGCATTTT.

This chain connects TRBV11-2 to TRBJ2-7, with D possibly being TRBD2 (5 bases). V dropped 5 bases and J dropped 0 bases, with 14 bases sitting between them. Germline CDR1 reads SGHAT; CDR2 reads FQNNGV. There are 15 residues in the CDR3. CDR3 nucleotide sequence: TGTGCCAGCAGCGCCCGCCGACGGGGCTCCTACGAGCAGTACTTC. Protein: CASSARRRGSYEQYF.

This clonotype has only a few counts. This sequence joins TRBV7-2 and TRBJ2-5, with 8 bases identical to TRBD2. CDR3 size: 15 residues. Looked up from germline, CDR1 is SGHTA and CDR2 is FQGNSA. Trimming cost V 5 bases and J 4 bases; bases outside gene matches: 9. CDR3 sequence reads: CASSRRTSSPETQYF. The CDR3, as DNA: TGTGCCAGCAGCAGAAGGACTAGCTCTCCAGAGACCCAGTACTTC.

The chain combines TRBV12-3 or TRBV12-4 with TRBJ2-1, with D perhaps TRBD1 (6 bases). V shed 5 bases and J shed 6 bases, with 17 bases lying between them. This CDR3 region has 15 residues. The CDR3 coding sequence is TGTGCCAGCAGTGTAGGTGGGGGCCCTGGCAATGAGCAGTTCTTC. It is translated as CASSVGGGPGNEQFF.

V is TRBV5-6 and J is TRBJ2-4, with D perhaps matching TRBD2 (6 bases). The CDR3 consists of 15 residues. V shed 0 bases and J shed 6 bases, with 13 bases lying between them. The germline V gene has CDR1 SGHDT and CDR2 YYEEEE. CDR3 nucleotides: TGTGCCAGCAGCTTGGGGGGACTCCTAATAAACATTCAGTACTTC. This gives the protein CASSLGGLLINIQYF. The whole variable domain, filled in from reference TRBV5-6 and TRBJ2-4, reads DAGVTQSPTHLIKTRGQQVTLRCSPKSGHDTVSWYQQALGQGPQFIFQYYEEEERQRGNFPDRFSGHQFPNYSSELNVNALLLGDSALYLCASSLGGLLINIQYFGAGTRLSVL.

This clonotype was seen a handful of times. This chain uses TRBV7-9 with TRBJ2-1; 10 positions agree with TRBD2. The CDR3 runs to 17 residues. Germline V CDR1 and CDR2: SEHNR, FQNEAQ (reference sequence). The J segment lost 0 bases and the V segment lost 3 bases, leaving 5 bases of the junction unmatched. CDR3 coding DNA: TGTGCCAGCAGCTTGAGTAGCGGGGGGAGCTCCTACAATGAGCAGTTCTTC. Amino acids: CASSLSSGGSSYNEQFF.

This clonotype showed up just a few times. This chain connects TRBV7-2 to TRBJ2-5; TRBD2 might be the D (6 bases). V was clipped by 4 bases and J by 5 bases, with 11 bases between them. Germline CDR1 SGHTA, CDR2 FQGNSA. This CDR3 spans 13 amino acids. This CDR3 is CASSSLAAETQYF. The DNA of the CDR3 is TGTGCCAGCAGCTCACTAGCAGCGGAGACCCAGTACTTC.

This sequence joins TRBV20-1 and TRBJ2-7, with D maybe TRBD2 (7 bases). Germline lookup yields CDR1 DFQATT and CDR2 SNEGSKA (reference sequence). Trimming removed 4 bases from V and 3 bases from J, with 13 bases in between. This CDR3 region has 13 residues. For the CDR3, the DNA is TGCAGTGCTATCTTAGGGGGGGACTACGAGCAGTACTTC. It encodes CSAILGGDYEQYF.

This clonotype has just a few counts. The chain links TRBV6-1 to TRBJ2-1; D is perhaps TRBD1 (5 bases). The CDR3 runs 15 residues. The V and J ends lost 2 bases and 2 bases respectively, with 10 bases between them. The germline gives CDR1 MNHNS, CDR2 SASEGT. CDR3 sequence reads: CASSEQGWPYNEQFF. CDR3 bases: TGTGCCAGCAGTGAACAGGGTTGGCCCTACAATGAGCAGTTCTTC.

The genes are TRBV6-6 and TRBJ1-2; the D gene is possibly TRBD1 (6 bases). This CDR3 has 15 residues. The V gene lost 2 bases and the J gene lost 0 bases, with 10 bases spanning the gap. The germline V gene encodes CDR1 MNHNY and CDR2 SVGAGI (reference sequence). The CDR3 bases are TGTGCCAGCAGTTACGCAGGACAGCCTAACTATGGCTACACCTTC. Its protein product is CASSYAGQPNYGYTF.

The gene calls are TRBV11-2 and TRBJ2-7, with D unresolved. The better agreement between TRBJ2-5 and the DNA end casts doubt on the J call. This CDR3 is built from 13 residues. Germline-derived CDR1 and CDR2 are SGHAT and FQNNGV. The CDR3 DNA reads TGTGCCAGCAGCCCACGGTATTCGGAGACCCAGTACTTC. It encodes CASSPRYSETQYF.

The V call is TRBV7-3, the J call TRBJ2-3; D is ambiguous. Per germline, CDR1 SGHTA and CDR2 FQGTGA. The CDR3 is 18 amino acids. Trimming cost V 6 bases and J 2 bases, with 24 bases left between them. CDR3 bases: TGTGCCAGCAGTAAAAAACCCTGGAAGGAGCTGGACACAGATACGCAGTATTTT. It translates to CASSKKPWKELDTDTQYF.

This clonotype was recorded a few times. The chain employs TRBV9 and TRBJ2-7; TRBD2 might be the D (5 bases). The CDR3 runs to 17 residues. V was clipped by 0 bases and J by 2 bases, with 18 bases between them. Germline loops: CDR1 SGDLS, CDR2 YYNGEE. The CDR3 DNA follows: TGTGCCAGCAGCGTAGGGGTCCGAGGGCGCTCCACCTACGAGCAGTACTTC. Its translation: CASSVGVRGRSTYEQYF.

This chain joins TRBV27 and TRBJ2-4, with TRBD2 identical over 7 bases. This CDR3 is 15 amino acids long. Losses at the gene ends were 1 base for V and 8 bases for J; bases not matched to a gene: 8. Germline loops: CDR1 MNHEY, CDR2 SMNVEV (reference sequence). The CDR3: CASSLLGAGEDIQYF. The CDR3 DNA is TGTGCCAGCAGTTTATTAGGGGCGGGGGAGGACATTCAGTACTTC.

The chain employs TRBV7-2 and TRBJ1-2; TRBD1 is a possible D gene (6 bases). Trimming removed 4 bases from V and 8 bases from J, with 14 bases in between. Germline V CDR1 and CDR2: SGHTA, FQGNSA. The CDR3 has 13 residues. The CDR3 DNA reads TGTGCCAGCAGCTCCTCGGGGGGGGGCGGCTACACCTTC. Its protein product is CASSSSGGGGYTF.

This clonotype was seen more than once but under ten times. The gene calls are TRBV4-1 and TRBJ1-2; 8 bases map to TRBD1. V shed 2 bases and J 1 base; nucleotides not matched to a gene: 12. The CDR3 has 18 residues. Germline CDR1 is MGHRA and CDR2 is YSYEKL. CDR3 sequence: CASSQIRSGTGRNYGYTF. DNA of the CDR3: TGCGCCAGCAGCCAAATTCGCTCCGGGACAGGACGTAACTATGGCTACACCTTC.

Concerning this clonotype itself: Germline is not matched at one junction end, which may reflect a read error. The V gene is TRBV27, the J gene TRBJ2-2, with 7 bases fitting TRBD1. The CDR3 length is 14 residues. Germline CDR1 reads MNHEY; CDR2 reads SMNVEV (reference sequence). CDR3 loop: CASTRQGATGELFF. In nucleotides, the CDR3 is TGTGCCAGCACCCGACAGGGAGCCACCGGCGAGCTGTTTTTT.

The count of this clonotype is one. V usage is TRBV6-1 and J usage is TRBJ2-5; 8 bases are a match to TRBD1. The CDR3 contains 14 residues. The V gene end was trimmed by 4 bases and the J gene end by 3 bases; junction bases not matched to a gene: 4. The germline V gene has CDR1 MNHNS and CDR2 SASEGT. The CDR3: CASSGPDREETQYF. The CDR3 DNA reads TGTGCCAGCAGTGGGCCGGACAGGGAAGAGACCCAGTACTTC.

The V and J genes are TRBV20-1 and TRBJ1-5; 9 bases match TRBD1. V gave up 3 bases and J gave up 3 bases; unmatched junction bases: 12. The germline V gene encodes CDR1 DFQATT and CDR2 SNEGSKA (reference sequence). The CDR3 extends over 17 amino acids. CDR3 region: CSASKSTGGRHNQPQHF. The CDR3 bases are TGCAGTGCTAGTAAATCAACAGGGGGCCGTCACAATCAGCCCCAGCATTTT.

The gene calls are TRBV20-1 and TRBJ1-2; no clear D gene. V lost 0 bases to trimming and J lost 2 bases, with 7 bases between them. CDR3 length: 13 amino acids. CDR1 DFQATT and CDR2 SNEGSKA come from the germline V gene (reference sequence). The CDR3 region is CSARDVKNYGYTF. CDR3 coding DNA: TGCAGTGCTAGAGATGTGAAGAACTATGGCTACACCTTC.

The chain joins TRBV9 to TRBJ2-1; 10 bases line up with TRBD2. V trimming: 4 bases; J trimming: 4 bases; junction bases outside the gene matches: 11. Germline V gene data show CDR1 as SGDLS and CDR2 as YYNGEE. The CDR3 runs 17 residues. CDR3 amino acids: CASSPPTSGERYNEQFF. For the CDR3, the DNA is TGTGCCAGCAGCCCCCCAACTAGCGGGGAGAGATACAATGAGCAGTTCTTC. Variable domain in full (rest from reference TRBV9 and TRBJ2-1): DSGVTQTPKHLITATGQRVTLRCSPRSGDLSVYWYQQSLDQGLQFLIQYYNGEERAKGNILERFSAQQFPDLHSELNLSSLELGDSALYFCASSPPTSGERYNEQFFGPGTRLTVL.